This TCR beta chain was obtained from a study of blood T cell repertoires in COVID-19. Study-wide background: Researchers got acute and convalescent COVID-19 samples from the United States, Italy and Spain. T cells, B-cell-depleted T cells, or PBMCs supplied cDNA or gDNA.

Methods used by the authors: Cell counts per sample came from amplifying reference gene primers. TCRdb's table, derived via immunoSEQ multiplex PCR, lists solely in-frame clones and lacks some. V, J and clone size reflect that table, while D and trimming were determined from the DNA. This table holds roughly 100,000 clones, nearly 90% found once. This CDR3 has 13 amino acids. The V gene's germline CDR1 is SNHLY and CDR2 FYNNEI. The V gene lost 1 base and the J gene lost 9 bases, with 12 bases spanning the gap. The TCR sequence derives from a man aged 45-60 years with active COVID-19. The sample comprised peripheral blood. The chain is built from TRBV2 and TRBJ2-5; D perhaps matches TRBD2 (5 bases). The CDR3 DNA follows: TGTGCCAGCAGTGAAGGGCTAGCAGGTCCCCAGTACTTC. Its translation: CASSEGLAGPQYF.